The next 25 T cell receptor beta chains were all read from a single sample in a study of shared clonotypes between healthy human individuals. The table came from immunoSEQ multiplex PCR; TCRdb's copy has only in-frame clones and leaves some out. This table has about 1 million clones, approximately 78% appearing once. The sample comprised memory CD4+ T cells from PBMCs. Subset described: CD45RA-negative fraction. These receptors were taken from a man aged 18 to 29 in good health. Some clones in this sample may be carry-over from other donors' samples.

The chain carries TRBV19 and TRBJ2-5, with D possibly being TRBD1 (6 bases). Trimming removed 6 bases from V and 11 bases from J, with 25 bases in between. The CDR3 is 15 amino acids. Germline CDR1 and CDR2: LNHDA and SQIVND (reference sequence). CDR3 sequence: CASRGTGTSGLEQYF. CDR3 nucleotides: TGTGCCAGTAGGGGAACCGGGACAAGTGGCCTGGAGCAGTACTTC.

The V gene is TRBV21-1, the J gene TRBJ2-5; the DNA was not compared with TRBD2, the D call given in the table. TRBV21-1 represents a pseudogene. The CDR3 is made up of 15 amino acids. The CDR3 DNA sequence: TGTGCCAGCAGTACGCAAATAGCGAGGCAAGAGACCCAGTACTTC. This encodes CASSTQIARQETQYF.

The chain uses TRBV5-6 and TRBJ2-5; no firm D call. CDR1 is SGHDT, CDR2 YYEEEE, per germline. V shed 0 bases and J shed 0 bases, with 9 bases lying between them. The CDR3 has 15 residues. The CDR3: CASSLGSRYQETQYF. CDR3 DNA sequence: TGTGCCAGCAGCTTGGGTAGCAGGTACCAAGAGACCCAGTACTTC.

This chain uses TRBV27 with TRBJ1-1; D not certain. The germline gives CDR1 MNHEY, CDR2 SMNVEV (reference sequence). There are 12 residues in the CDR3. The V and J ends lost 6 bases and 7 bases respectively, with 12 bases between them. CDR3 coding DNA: TGTGCCAGCAGGAGATCGGGCTTTGAAGCTTTCTTT. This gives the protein CASRRSGFEAFF.

This chain's CDR3 is CASKPGGSGNTIYF. CDR3 nucleotide sequence: TGTGCCAGCAAACCGGGGGGCTCTGGAAACACCATATATTTT. V gene TRBV6-1 combines with J gene TRBJ1-3; D is possibly TRBD1 (5 bases). The CDR3 consists of 14 residues. V was shortened by 7 bases and J by 0 bases, with 10 bases between the two germline ends. Looked up from germline, CDR1 is MNHNS and CDR2 is SASEGT.

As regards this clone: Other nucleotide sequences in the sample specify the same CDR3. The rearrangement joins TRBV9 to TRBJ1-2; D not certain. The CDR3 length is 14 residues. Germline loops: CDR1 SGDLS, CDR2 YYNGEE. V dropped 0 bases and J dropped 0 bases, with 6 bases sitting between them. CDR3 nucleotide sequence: TGTGCCAGCAGCGTAGCGTCCGCTAACTATGGCTACACCTTC. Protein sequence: CASSVASANYGYTF.

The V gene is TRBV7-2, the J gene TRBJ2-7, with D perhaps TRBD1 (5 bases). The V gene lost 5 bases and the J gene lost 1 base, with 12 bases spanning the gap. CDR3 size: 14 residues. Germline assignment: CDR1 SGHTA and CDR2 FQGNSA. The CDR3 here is CASSPDRSSYEQYF. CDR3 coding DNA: TGTGCCAGCAGCCCCGACAGATCTTCCTACGAGCAGTACTTC.

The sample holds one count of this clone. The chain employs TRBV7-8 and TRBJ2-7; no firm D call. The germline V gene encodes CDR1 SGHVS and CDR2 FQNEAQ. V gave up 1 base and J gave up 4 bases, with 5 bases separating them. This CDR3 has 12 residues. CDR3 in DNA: TGTGCCAGCAGCTTAGTCCGATACGAGCAGTACTTC. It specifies CASSLVRYEQYF.

The DNA of the CDR3 is TGTGCCAGCAGCTTGGGAGGACGAGGCTCCTACAATGAGCAGTTCTTC. Its protein product is CASSLGGRGSYNEQFF. The J gene is TRBJ2-1, the V gene TRBV7-9; D may be TRBD2 (6 bases). CDR1 and CDR2 (germline): SEHNR, FQNEAQ (reference sequence). CDR3 size: 16 residues. Trimming left V 3 bases short and J 0 bases short, with 12 bases between.

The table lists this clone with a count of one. The CDR3 protein is CSVGGGTGSTDTQYF. The CDR3 bases are TGCAGCGTTGGAGGAGGAACCGGGAGCACAGATACGCAGTATTTT. This chain joins TRBV29-1 and TRBJ2-3; maybe TRBD2 (5 bases). This CDR3 is built from 15 residues. V dropped 4 bases and J dropped 0 bases, with 14 bases sitting between them. Germline values: CDR1 SQVTM, CDR2 ANQGSEA.

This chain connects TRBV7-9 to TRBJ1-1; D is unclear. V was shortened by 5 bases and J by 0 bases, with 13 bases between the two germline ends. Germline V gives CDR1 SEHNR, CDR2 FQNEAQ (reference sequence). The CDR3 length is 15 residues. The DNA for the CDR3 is TGTGCCAGCAGCACCCAGGAGGCGATGAACACTGAAGCTTTCTTT. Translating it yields CASSTQEAMNTEAFF.

CDR3 residues: CASSLTAPGPPDTQYF. CDR3 bases: TGTGCCAGCAGCTTGACAGCTCCGGGGCCACCAGATACGCAGTATTTT. The chain recombines TRBV5-5 with TRBJ2-3; perhaps D is TRBD1 or TRBD2 (5 bases each). The CDR3 is 16 amino acids. The germline V and J ends were trimmed by 1 base and 4 bases, with 16 bases remaining between them. Germline-derived CDR1 and CDR2 are SGHKS and YYEKEE (reference sequence).

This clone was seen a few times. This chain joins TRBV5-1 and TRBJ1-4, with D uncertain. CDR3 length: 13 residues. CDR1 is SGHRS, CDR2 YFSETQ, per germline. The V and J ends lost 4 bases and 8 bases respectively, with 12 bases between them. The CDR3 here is CASSPDQTEKLFF. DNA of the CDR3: TGCGCCAGCAGCCCCGATCAGACGGAAAAACTGTTTTTT.

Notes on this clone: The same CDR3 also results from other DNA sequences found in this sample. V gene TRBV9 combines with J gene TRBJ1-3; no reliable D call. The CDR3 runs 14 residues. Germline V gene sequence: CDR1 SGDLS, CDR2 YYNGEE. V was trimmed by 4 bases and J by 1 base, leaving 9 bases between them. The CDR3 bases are TGTGCCAGCAGCCTCCGTCAGTCTGGAAACACCATATATTTT. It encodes CASSLRQSGNTIYF.

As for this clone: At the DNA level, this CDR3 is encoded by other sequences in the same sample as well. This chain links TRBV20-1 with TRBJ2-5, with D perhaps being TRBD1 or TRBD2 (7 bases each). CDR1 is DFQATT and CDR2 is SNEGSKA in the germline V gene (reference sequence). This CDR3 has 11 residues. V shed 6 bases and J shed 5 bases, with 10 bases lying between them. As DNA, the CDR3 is TGCAGTGCCAGGGGGGGCGAGACCCAGTACTTC. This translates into CSARGGETQYF.

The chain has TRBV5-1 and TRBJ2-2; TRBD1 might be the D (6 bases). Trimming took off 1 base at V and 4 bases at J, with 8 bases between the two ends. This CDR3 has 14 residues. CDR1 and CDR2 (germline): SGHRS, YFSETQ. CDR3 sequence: CASSLRDTTGELFF. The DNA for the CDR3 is TGCGCCAGCAGCTTGAGGGACACCACCGGGGAGCTGTTTTTT. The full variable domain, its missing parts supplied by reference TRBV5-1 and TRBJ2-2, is KAGVTQTPRYLIKTRGQQVTLSCSPISGHRSVSWYQQTPGQGLQFLFEYFSETQRNKGNFPGRFSGRQFSNSRSEMNVSTLELGDSALYLCASSLRDTTGELFFGEGSRLTVL.

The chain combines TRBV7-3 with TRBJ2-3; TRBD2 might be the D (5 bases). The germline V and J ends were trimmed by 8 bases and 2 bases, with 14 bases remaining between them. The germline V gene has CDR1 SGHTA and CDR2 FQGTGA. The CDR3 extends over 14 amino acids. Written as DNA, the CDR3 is TGTGCCAGCGCCCCGGACTCCTTCACAGATACGCAGTATTTT. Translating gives CASAPDSFTDTQYF.

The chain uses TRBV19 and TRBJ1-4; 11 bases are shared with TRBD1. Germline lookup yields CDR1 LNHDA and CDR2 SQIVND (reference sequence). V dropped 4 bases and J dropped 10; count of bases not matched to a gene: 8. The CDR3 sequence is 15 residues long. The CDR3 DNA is TGTGCCAGTAGTACAACCGGGACAGGGGGGATAAAACTGTTTTTT. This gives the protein CASSTTGTGGIKLFF.

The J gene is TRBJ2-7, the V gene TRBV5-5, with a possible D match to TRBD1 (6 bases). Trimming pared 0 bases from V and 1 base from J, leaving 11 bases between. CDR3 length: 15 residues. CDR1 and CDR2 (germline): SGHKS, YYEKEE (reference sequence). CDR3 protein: CASSLGGTKSYEQYF. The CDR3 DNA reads TGTGCCAGCAGCTTGGGGGGGACAAAGTCCTACGAGCAGTACTTC.

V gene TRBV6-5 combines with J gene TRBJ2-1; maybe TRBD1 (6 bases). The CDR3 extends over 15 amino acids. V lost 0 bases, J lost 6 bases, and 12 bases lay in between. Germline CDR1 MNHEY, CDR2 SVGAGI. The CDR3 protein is CASSYSFQGINEQFF. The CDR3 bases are TGTGCCAGCAGTTACTCCTTTCAGGGGATCAATGAGCAGTTCTTC.

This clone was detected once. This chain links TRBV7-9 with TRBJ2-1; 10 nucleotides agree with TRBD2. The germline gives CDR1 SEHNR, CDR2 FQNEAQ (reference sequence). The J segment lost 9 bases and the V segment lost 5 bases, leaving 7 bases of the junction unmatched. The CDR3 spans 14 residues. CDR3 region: CASSPGTSAREQFF. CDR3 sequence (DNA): TGTGCCAGCAGCCCAGGGACTAGCGCACGTGAGCAGTTCTTC.

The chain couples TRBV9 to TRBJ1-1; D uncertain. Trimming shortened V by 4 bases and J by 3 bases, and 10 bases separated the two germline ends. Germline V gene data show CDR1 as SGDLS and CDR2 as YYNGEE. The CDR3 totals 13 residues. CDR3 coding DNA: TGTGCCAGCAGCATCGGGTGGGACACTGAAGCTTTCTTT. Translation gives CASSIGWDTEAFF.

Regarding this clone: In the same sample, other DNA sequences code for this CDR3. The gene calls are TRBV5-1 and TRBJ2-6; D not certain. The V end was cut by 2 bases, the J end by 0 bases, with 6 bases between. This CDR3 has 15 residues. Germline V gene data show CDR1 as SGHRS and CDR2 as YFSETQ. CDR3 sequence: CASSFEGSGANVLTF. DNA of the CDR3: TGCGCCAGCAGCTTCGAAGGCTCTGGGGCCAACGTCCTGACTTTC.

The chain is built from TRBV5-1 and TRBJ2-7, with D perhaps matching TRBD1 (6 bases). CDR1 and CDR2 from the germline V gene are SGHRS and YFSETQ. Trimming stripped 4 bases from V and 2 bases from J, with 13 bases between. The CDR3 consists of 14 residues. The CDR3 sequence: CASSPGDGPYEQYF. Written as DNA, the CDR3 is TGCGCCAGCAGCCCAGGGGACGGACCCTACGAGCAGTACTTC. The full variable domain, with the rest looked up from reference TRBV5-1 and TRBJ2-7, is KAGVTQTPRYLIKTRGQQVTLSCSPISGHRSVSWYQQTPGQGLQFLFEYFSETQRNKGNFPGRFSGRQFSNSRSEMNVSTLELGDSALYLCASSPGDGPYEQYFGPGTRLTVT.

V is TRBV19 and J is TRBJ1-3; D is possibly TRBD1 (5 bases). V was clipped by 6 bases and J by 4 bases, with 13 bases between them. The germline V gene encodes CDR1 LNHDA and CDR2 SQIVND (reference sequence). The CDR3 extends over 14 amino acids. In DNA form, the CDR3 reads TGTGCCAGTAGACTCCTAAGGGGCGGAAACACCATATATTTT. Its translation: CASRLLRGGNTIYF.